The rows below give T cell receptor beta chains drawn from one sample of a study of T cell clones after liver transplantation. Libraries were prepared by immunoSEQ multiplex PCR; TCRdb keeps only in-frame clonotypes and omits some of them. The data show about 99,000 clones, more than 75% seen once. The specimen comprised CD4+ T cells from blood, sampled before liver transplant. Receptors originate from a human donor who received a liver transplant. Both conserved end residues are part of each CDR3. The order of the fields is clone size, V gene, J gene, D gene, CDR3 protein, CDR3 DNA. A D gene is named only where the DNA matches it firmly. Clone size appears in some rows only: once, few, many, or a class for an expanded clone.

size: -
V: TRBV7-2
J: TRBJ2-1
D: -
CDR3: CASSGDRGLYNEQFF
DNA: TGTGCCAGCAGCGGCGACAGGGGACTATACAATGAGCAGTTCTTC

size: -
V: TRBV9
J: TRBJ2-2
D: TRBD2
CDR3: CASSVLSGTSGSGVVGELFF
DNA: TGTGCCAGCAGCGTTCTCTCCGGGACTAGCGGGAGTGGGGTAGTCGGGGAGCTGTTTTTT

size: once
V: TRBV6-6
J: TRBJ2-7
D: -
CDR3: CASSYSGRVGEQYF
DNA: TGTGCCAGCAGTTACTCGGGCAGGGTAGGAGAGCAGTACTTC

size: -
V: TRBV9
J: TRBJ2-3
D: TRBD1
CDR3: CASSVDVGQSTDTQYF
DNA: TGTGCCAGCAGCGTAGACGTGGGACAGTCCACAGATACGCAGTATTTT

size: once
V: TRBV6-5
J: TRBJ1-1
D: TRBD1
CDR3: CASSPGTAIFEAFF
DNA: TGTGCCAGCAGTCCCGGGACAGCCATTTTTGAAGCTTTCTTT

size: -
V: TRBV6-5
J: TRBJ1-1
D: TRBD1
CDR3: CASRPDRGRNTEAFF
DNA: TGTGCCAGCAGGCCTGACAGGGGCCGGAACACTGAAGCTTTCTTT

size: -
V: TRBV5-8
J: TRBJ2-4
D: -
CDR3: CASSFSSAVNIQYF
DNA: TGTGCCAGCAGCTTTTCATCGGCGGTAAACATTCAGTACTTC

size: -
V: TRBV5-1
J: TRBJ2-7
D: -
CDR3: CASSLDLLGGYEQYF
DNA: TGCGCCAGCAGCTTGGATCTACTAGGGGGGTACGAGCAGTACTTC

size: -
V: TRBV6-4
J: TRBJ2-1
D: -
CDR3: CASKRGVDNEQFF
DNA: TGTGCCAGCAAGAGGGGGGTCGATAATGAGCAGTTCTTC

size: -
V: TRBV18
J: TRBJ2-7
D: -
CDR3: CASSPQAGTYEQYF
DNA: TGTGCCAGCTCACCACAAGCGGGTACCTACGAGCAGTACTTC